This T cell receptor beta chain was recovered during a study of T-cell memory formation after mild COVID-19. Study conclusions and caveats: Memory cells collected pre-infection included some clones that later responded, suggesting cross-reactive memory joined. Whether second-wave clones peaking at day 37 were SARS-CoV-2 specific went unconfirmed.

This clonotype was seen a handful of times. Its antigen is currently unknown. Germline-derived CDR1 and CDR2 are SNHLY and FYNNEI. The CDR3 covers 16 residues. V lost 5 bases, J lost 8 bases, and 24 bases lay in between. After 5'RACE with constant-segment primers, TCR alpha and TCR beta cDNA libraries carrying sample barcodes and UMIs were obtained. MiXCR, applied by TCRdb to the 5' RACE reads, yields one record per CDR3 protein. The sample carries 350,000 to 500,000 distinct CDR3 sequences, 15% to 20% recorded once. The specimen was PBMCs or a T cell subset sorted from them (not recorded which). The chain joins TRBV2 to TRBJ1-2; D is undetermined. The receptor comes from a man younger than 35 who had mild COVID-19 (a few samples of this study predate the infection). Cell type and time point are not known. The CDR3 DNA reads TGTGCCAGCAGTCATCCCGACGGCCCTCGGCTGTCCGGCTACACCTTC. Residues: CASSHPDGPRLSGYTF.